This T cell receptor (beta chain) was recorded in a study of response to subunit inactivated influenza vaccine. The study's findings and limits: With each seasonal influenza vaccination, the authors suggested, few new T cells are recruited.

Concerning this clonotype: Its antigen is as yet unknown.

TCRdb analysed the RT-PCR reads with MiXCR anew, one entry per CDR3 protein. This sample has 800,000 to 1,000,000 distinct CDR3 sequences; around 20% occur once, and the top ten carry around 9.6%. The CDR3 length is 15 residues. Trimming cost V 2 bases and J 2 bases, with 7 bases left between them. This receptor was taken from a man aged 50-59 years who received an inactivated influenza vaccine. The sample was PBMCs from blood, taken around 5 days after vaccination. V and J are TRBV23-1 and TRBJ2-6; D tentatively fits TRBD1 or TRBD2 (5 bases each). TRBV23-1 qualifies as an ORF whose function is uncertain. The CDR3 protein is CASSQGGPGANVLTF. For the CDR3, the DNA is TGCGCCAGCAGTCAAGGGGGACCTGGGGCCAACGTCCTGACTTTC.